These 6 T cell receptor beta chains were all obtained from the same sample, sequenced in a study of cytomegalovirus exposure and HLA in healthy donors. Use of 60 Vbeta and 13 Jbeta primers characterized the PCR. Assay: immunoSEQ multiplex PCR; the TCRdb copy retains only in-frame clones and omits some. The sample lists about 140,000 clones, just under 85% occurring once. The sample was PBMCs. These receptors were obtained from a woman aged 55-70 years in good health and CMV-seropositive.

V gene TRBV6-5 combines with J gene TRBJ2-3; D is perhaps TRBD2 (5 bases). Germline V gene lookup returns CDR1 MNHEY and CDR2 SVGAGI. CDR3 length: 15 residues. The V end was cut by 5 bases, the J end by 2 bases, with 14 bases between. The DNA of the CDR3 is TGTGCCAGCAGTCCCGACTACACGCTCACAGATACGCAGTATTTT. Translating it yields CASSPDYTLTDTQYF.

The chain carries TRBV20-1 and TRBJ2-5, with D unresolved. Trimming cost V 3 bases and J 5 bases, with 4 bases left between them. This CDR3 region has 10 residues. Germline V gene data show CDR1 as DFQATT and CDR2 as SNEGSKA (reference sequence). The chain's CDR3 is CSASGETQYF. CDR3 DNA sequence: TGCAGTGCTAGCGGGGAGACCCAGTACTTC.

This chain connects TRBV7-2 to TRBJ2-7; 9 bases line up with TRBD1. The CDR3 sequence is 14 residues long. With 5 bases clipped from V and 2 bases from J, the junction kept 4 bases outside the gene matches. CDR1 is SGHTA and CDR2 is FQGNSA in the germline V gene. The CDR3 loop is CASSDRTGAYEQYF. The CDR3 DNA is TGTGCCAGCAGCGATCGGACAGGGGCCTACGAGCAGTACTTC.

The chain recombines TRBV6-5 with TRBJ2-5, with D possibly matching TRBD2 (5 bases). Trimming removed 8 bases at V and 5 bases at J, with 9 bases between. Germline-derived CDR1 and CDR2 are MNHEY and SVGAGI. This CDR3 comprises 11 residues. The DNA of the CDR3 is TGTGCCAGCGGTAGAGGGGAGACCCAGTACTTC. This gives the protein CASGRGETQYF.

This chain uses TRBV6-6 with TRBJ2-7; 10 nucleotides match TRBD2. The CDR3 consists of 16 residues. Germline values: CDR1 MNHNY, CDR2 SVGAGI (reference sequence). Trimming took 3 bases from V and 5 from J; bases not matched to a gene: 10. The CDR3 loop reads CASSYLPSGSRDEQYF. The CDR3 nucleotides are TGTGCCAGCAGTTATCTGCCTAGCGGGAGTCGCGACGAGCAGTACTTC.

The CDR3 region is CASSLRQWTVENQAYNEQFF. The CDR3 region has the DNA TGTGCCAGCAGTTTAAGGCAATGGACAGTCGAAAACCAAGCCTACAATGAGCAGTTCTTC. This chain uses TRBV28 with TRBJ2-1, with a weak D call TRBD1 (6 bases). Germline CDR1 reads MDHEN; CDR2 reads SYDVKM. The ends were cut back, 2 bases at V and 2 bases at J, with 25 bases in the middle. CDR3 size: 20 residues.